These 7 T cell receptor beta chains originate from one sample sequenced in a study of blood T cell repertoires in COVID-19. Sequencing used immunoSEQ multiplex PCR; TCRdb keeps in-frame clones, though not all of them. This table holds under 80,000 clones, 85% found once. The sequenced material came from peripheral blood. The receptor set was obtained from a man between 65 and 79 years old with acute or convalescent COVID-19.

The V and J genes are TRBV2 and TRBJ2-5; weak D call: TRBD2 (7 bases). The ends were cut back, 3 bases at V and 5 bases at J, with 10 bases in the middle. The germline gives CDR1 SNHLY, CDR2 FYNNEI. The CDR3 extends over 13 amino acids. The CDR3 region has the DNA TGTGCCAGCAGTGACAGGGGAGGGGAGACCCAGTACTTC. Its translation is CASSDRGGETQYF.

The V gene is TRBV19, the J gene TRBJ2-4, with D tentatively TRBD2 (5 bases). Germline CDR1 reads LNHDA; CDR2 reads SQIVND (reference sequence). The CDR3 is 19 residues long. Trimming removed 5 bases from V and 1 base from J, with 24 bases in between. DNA of the CDR3: TGTGCCAGTAGTTCCCCACCGTGGGAGTTGGGCGCGGCCAAAAACATTCAGTACTTC. Its protein is CASSSPPWELGAAKNIQYF.

This clone was detected only once. The chain employs TRBV6-5 and TRBJ1-2, with 10 bases aligning to TRBD1. The CDR3 spans 14 residues. Trimming cost V 5 bases and J 6 bases; bases outside gene matches: 6. CDR1 MNHEY and CDR2 SVGAGI come from the germline V gene. The CDR3 reads CASSRDRGIDGYTF. The CDR3 region has the DNA TGTGCCAGCAGTCGGGACAGGGGCATTGATGGCTACACCTTC.

The chain is built from TRBV19 and TRBJ1-5, with TRBD1 identical over 7 bases. V lost 4 bases to trimming and J lost 1 base; unmatched junction nucleotides: 7. The CDR3 totals 16 residues. From germline, CDR1 is LNHDA and CDR2 SQIVND (reference sequence). CDR3 sequence: CASSKNRGGSNQPQHF. In DNA form, the CDR3 reads TGTGCCAGTAGTAAAAACAGGGGAGGAAGCAATCAGCCCCAGCATTTT.

The rearrangement joins TRBV28 to TRBJ2-7; possibly TRBD2 for D (5 bases). This CDR3 region has 13 residues. The V gene's germline CDR1 is MDHEN and CDR2 SYDVKM. Trimming shortened V by 4 bases and J by 4 bases, and 11 bases separated the two germline ends. CDR3 nucleotide sequence: TGTGCCAGCAGTTCCGGACTGACATACGAGCAGTACTTC. The encoded protein is CASSSGLTYEQYF.

This clone has only one observation. V is TRBV6-2 or TRBV6-3 and J is TRBJ1-6; TRBD1 aligns across 7 bases. The J segment lost 9 bases and the V segment lost 2 bases, leaving 4 bases of the junction unmatched. CDR1 and CDR2 from the germline V gene are MNHEY and SVGEGT. This CDR3 contains 14 residues. DNA of the CDR3: TGTGCCAGCAGTTACAGGGGGCGGATTTCACCCCTCCACTTT. It is translated as CASSYRGRISPLHF.

The gene calls are TRBV9 and TRBJ1-2; 9 nucleotides match TRBD1. This CDR3 contains 16 residues. Per the germline V gene, CDR1 is SGDLS and CDR2 is YYNGEE. V was pared by 4 bases and J by 4 bases, with 11 bases of the junction left unmatched. CDR3 bases: TGTGCCAGCAGCCCCCAGACAGGGGGTAGTGGCTATGGCTACACCTTC. Protein product: CASSPQTGGSGYGYTF.